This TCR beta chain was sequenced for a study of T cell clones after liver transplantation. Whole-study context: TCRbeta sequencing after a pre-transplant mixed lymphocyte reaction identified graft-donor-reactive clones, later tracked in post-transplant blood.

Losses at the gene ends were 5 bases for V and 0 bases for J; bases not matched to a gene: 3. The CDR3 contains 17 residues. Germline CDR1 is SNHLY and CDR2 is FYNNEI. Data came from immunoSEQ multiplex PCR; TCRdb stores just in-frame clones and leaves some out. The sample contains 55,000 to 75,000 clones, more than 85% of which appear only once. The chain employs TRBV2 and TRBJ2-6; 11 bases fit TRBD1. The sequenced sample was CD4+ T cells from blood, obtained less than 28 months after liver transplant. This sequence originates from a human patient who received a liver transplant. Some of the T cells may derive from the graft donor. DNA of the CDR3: TGTGCCAGCAGTAGGACAGGGGGCTTCTCTGGGGCCAACGTCCTGACTTTC. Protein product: CASSRTGGFSGANVLTF.